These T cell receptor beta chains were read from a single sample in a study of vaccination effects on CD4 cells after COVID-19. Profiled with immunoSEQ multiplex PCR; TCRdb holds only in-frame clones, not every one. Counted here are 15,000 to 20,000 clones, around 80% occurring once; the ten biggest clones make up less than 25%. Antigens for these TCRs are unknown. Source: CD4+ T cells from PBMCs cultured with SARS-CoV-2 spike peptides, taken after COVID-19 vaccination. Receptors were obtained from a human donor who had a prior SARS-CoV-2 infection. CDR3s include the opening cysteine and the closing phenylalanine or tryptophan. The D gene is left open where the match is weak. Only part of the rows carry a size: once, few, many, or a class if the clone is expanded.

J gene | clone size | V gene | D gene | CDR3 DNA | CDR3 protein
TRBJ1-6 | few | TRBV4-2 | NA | TGTGCCAGCAGCCAAGAGGGGGGTGGGCGGCCTAATTCACCCCTCCACTTT | CASSQEGGGRPNSPLHF
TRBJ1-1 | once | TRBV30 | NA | TGTGCCTGGAGAATTCCTCTTCCCGCCGAAGCTTTCTTT | CAWRIPLPAEAFF
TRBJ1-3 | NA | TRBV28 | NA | TGTGCCAGCAGTCCCCAGGGGCTGATTTCTGGAAACACCATATATTTT | CASSPQGLISGNTIYF
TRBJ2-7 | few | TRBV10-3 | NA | TGTGCCATCAGTTTGCGGAACTACGAGCAGTACTTC | CAISLRNYEQYF
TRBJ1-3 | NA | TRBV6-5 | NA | TGTGCCAGCATAGGAAGCTCTGGAAACACCATATATTTT | CASIGSSGNTIYF
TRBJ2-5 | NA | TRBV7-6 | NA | TGTGCCAGCAGCCCCCTTCAGGGACCGCCCGCTGAGACCCAGTACTTC | CASSPLQGPPAETQYF
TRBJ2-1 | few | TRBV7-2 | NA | TGTGCCAGCAGCTCACAGGGCCAGTCCTACAATGAGCAGTTCTTC | CASSSQGQSYNEQFF
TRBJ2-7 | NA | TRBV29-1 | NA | TGCAGCGTTCTGCGGAGTTACGAGCAGTACTTC | CSVLRSYEQYF
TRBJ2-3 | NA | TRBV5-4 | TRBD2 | TGTGCCAGCAGCTTGGTTTCTATAGCGGGAGGGCGGACAGATACGCAGTATTTT | CASSLVSIAGGRTDTQYF
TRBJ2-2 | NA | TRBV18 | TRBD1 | TGTGCCAGCTCACCACGACAGGGTATGGATACCGGGGAGCTGTTTTTT | CASSPRQGMDTGELFF
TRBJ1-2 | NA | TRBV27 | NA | TGTGCCAGCAGTCATCGACTGGGGAGCTCCTATGGCTACACCTTC | CASSHRLGSSYGYTF
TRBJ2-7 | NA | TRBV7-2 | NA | TGTGCCAGCAGCCCCGTGTTGTACGAGCAGTACTTC | CASSPVLYEQYF
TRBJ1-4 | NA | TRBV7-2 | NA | TGTGCCAGCAGCTTATGGGTTGAAGAAAAACTGTTTTTT | CASSLWVEEKLFF
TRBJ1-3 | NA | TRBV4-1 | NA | TGCGCCAGCAGCCAACCTTCTTACAGGGTAGGAGGGCCGAACTCTGGAAACACCATATATTTT | CASSQPSYRVGGPNSGNTIYF
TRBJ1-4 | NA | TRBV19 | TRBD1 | TGTGCCAGTAGTATAGGCACAGGGGGCAGTGAAAAACTGTTTTTT | CASSIGTGGSEKLFF
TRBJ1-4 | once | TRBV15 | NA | TGTGCCACCAGCAGAGGCCCGGGACGGGGGGCAGGTGAAAAACTGTTTTTT | CATSRGPGRGAGEKLFF
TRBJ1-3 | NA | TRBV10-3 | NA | TGTGCCATCAGTGAGTCGATAGACGGAAACACCATATATTTT | CAISESIDGNTIYF
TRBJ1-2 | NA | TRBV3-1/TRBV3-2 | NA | TGTGCCAGCAGCCTATCAGGCAGGGGCGGGAGGGGCTACACCTTC | CASSLSGRGGRGYTF
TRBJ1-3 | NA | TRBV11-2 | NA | TGTGCCAGCAGCTCGGGGGCGAGTAAACTGCACACCATATATTTT | CASSSGASKLHTIYF
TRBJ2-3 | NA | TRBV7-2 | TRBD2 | TGTGCCAGCAGCACCCGCACTAGCGGGAGGAGGACGCAGTATTTT | CASSTRTSGRRTQYF
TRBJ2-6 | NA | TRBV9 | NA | TGTGCCAGCAGCGTAGGTGTGTCTGGGGCCAACGTCCTGACTTTC | CASSVGVSGANVLTF
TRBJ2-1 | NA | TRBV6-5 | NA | TGTGCCAGCAGTTACTCAAGGGACAATGAGCAGTTCTTC | CASSYSRDNEQFF
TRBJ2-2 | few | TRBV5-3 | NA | TGTGCCAGAAGCTTGCCCCTACATGGGCTTACAAACACCGGGGAGCTGTTTTTT | CARSLPLHGLTNTGELFF
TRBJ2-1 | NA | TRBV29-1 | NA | TGCAGCGTCCTGGGGGGGGGCCCTTACAATGAGCAGTTCTTC | CSVLGGGPYNEQFF
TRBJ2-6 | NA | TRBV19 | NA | TGTGCCAGTAGTAGGCGAACAGGGCCTGGATACTCTGGGGCCAACGTCCTGACTTTC | CASSRRTGPGYSGANVLTF
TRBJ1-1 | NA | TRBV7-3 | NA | TGTGCCAGCAGCATAACTTCGGGTACGACAGCTTTCTTT | CASSITSGTTAFF
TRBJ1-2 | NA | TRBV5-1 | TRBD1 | TGCGCCAGCAGCCACGAGACAGGGCAGGGGTATGGCTACACCTTC | CASSHETGQGYGYTF
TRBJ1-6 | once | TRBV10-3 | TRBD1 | TGTGCCATCAGTGAGTCGGGACAGGGGTATAATTCACCCCTCCACTTT | CAISESGQGYNSPLHF
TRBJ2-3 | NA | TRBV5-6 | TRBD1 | TGTGCCAGCAGCTTGTCAGGGGGCGATACGCAGTATTTT | CASSLSGGDTQYF
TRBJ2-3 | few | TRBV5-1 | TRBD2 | TGCGCCAGCGGGGGACTAGCGGGGGAAGATACGCAGTATTTT | CASGGLAGEDTQYF
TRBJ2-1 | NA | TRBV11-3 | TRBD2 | TGTGCCAGCAGCTTTCACCTCGGGGGGGCTAGCGGGGTTGAGCAGTTCTTC | CASSFHLGGASGVEQFF
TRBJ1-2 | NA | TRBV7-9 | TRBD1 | TGTGCCAGCAGCGCCCGGGACAGGGAGAACTATGGCTACACCTTC | CASSARDRENYGYTF
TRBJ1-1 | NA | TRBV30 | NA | TGTGCCTGGAGTCAATCAGGGGCGAACACTGAAGCTTTCTTT | CAWSQSGANTEAFF
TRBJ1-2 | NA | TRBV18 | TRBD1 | TGTGCCAGCTCACCAGGGACAGGGGTGTTCTATGGCTACACCTTC | CASSPGTGVFYGYTF
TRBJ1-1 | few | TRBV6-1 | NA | TGTGCCAGCAGTGACGTATCCGGAGGATACACTGAAGCTTTCTTT | CASSDVSGGYTEAFF
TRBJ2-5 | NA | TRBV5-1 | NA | TGCGCCAGCAGCTTGGCCTTTGGTCCAGGATTAGAGACCCAGTACTTC | CASSLAFGPGLETQYF
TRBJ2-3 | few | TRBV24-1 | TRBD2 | TGTGCCACCAGTGATTTGCGAATCGGGAGGGCTGGTGCAGATACGCAGTATTTT | CATSDLRIGRAGADTQYF
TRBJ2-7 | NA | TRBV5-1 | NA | TGCGCCAGCAGCTTAGTACCCATCTACGAGCAGTACTTC | CASSLVPIYEQYF
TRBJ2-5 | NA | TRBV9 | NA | TGTGCCAGCAGCTTAGGGTGGCGAGAGACCCAGTACTTC | CASSLGWRETQYF
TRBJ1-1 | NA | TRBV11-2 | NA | TGTGCCAGCAGCTTAGTCCAGGGGAATATTTACACTGAAGCTTTCTTT | CASSLVQGNIYTEAFF